This note documents a single T cell receptor beta chain sequence. This receptor's antigen is unknown. Per-base qualities were not stored, and no clone one base away is much larger. The entry originates in a study of blood T cell repertoires in COVID-19 (dated by TCRdb to the early 2020s). About the study as a whole: Samples from collaborators originated in the United States, Italy and Spain and spanned both the acute and convalescent phases of COVID-19. Where available, HLA class I and class II types were obtained from metadata supplied by the sample provider rather than from assay-based typing. A de-identified subject ID, COVID-19 status, age in years and sex were almost always included in the sample metadata. The dataset comprised deeply sampled blood TCRbeta repertoires from subjects exposed to, actively infected with, or recovered from COVID-19. Samples were obtained from the ongoing ImmuneRACE study (first 160 participants) and from about 1,300 subjects provided by 6 global collaborators. The prospective study material was composed of cDNA or gDNA derived from T cells, B-cell-depleted T cells, or PBMCs. The repertoires were released in a freely available public database intended as a resource for research on the immune response to SARS-CoV-2. What the research found in general, with its limitations: The quantity of clinical and demographic metadata differed by source and by participant and was supplied without curation.

V is cut back by 5 bases and J by 6 bases, with 8 bases in the junction unmatched. CDR1 SQVTM and CDR2 ANQGSEA are derived from the germline V gene. Its CDR3 holds 14 amino acids, cysteine through phenylalanine. Just CDR3 DNA is preserved here, 42 bases in frame from base 1. The immunoSEQ Assay, a bias-controlled multiplex PCR, was used to amplify TCRbeta CDR3 regions from genomic DNA. As for how the authors treated the data: Nucleated cell counts per sample were estimated from amplification of reference gene primers within the assay. To quantify the absolute abundance of each unique TCRbeta CDR3 rearrangement, sequence reads were collapsed and filtered. Productive Simpson clonality was computed per sample as the square root of Simpson's diversity index over productive rearrangements. TCRdb provides this immuneACCESS table in a form limited to in-frame rearrangements. Some clones are lacking; in checked studies, under half of them reflect an unresolved V gene, and why the rest are absent is not known. The V and J calls and clone size were taken over from that table, and D and trimming were inferred from the DNA. In this sample the table shows about 190,000 clones, about nine tenths of which occur a single time. About 6.7% of the sample rests with the top ten.

Collaborating institutions collected whole blood in K2EDTA tubes following their own protocols. For TCRbeta analysis, collaborator samples were shipped as frozen whole blood, as isolated PBMCs, or as DNA extracted from either sample type. Specimen: peripheral blood. This receptor was taken from a man between 35 and 55 years old with acute or convalescent COVID-19. This sequence uses TRBV29-1 and TRBJ2-7; 12 junctional bases match TRBD1. The DNA is as follows: TGCAGCGTTAGCACGGGACAGGGGGCAAGCGAGCAGTACTTC. Translated, this is CSVSTGQGASEQYF.